This TCR beta chain was retrieved from a study of control samples from healthy donors and cancer patients. The CDR3 is 14 residues long. Germline V gene lookup returns CDR1 SQVTM and CDR2 ANQGSEA. After removal of 7 bases from V and 2 bases from J, the junction contained 10 bases not matched to a gene. Produced via immunoSEQ multiplex PCR; TCRdb's table is partial and in-frame only. The repertoire holds under 70,000 clones, with approximately 90% as singletons. The chain combines TRBV29-1 with TRBJ1-1; TRBD1 matches at 7 bases. Source material: PBMCs. The receptor was isolated from a woman between 50 and 59 years old with colorectal cancer. The CDR3 sequence: CSGQPRDSNTEAFF. As DNA, the CDR3 is TGCAGCGGCCAGCCCCGGGACAGCAACACTGAAGCTTTCTTT. The complete variable domain, with remaining parts taken from reference TRBV29-1 and TRBJ1-1, reads SAVISQKPSRDICQRGTSLTIQCQVDSQVTMMFWYRQQPGQSLTLIATANQGSEATYESGFVIDKFPISRPNLTFSTLTVSNMSPEDSSIYLCSGQPRDSNTEAFFGQGTRLTVV.